Below, 18 T cell receptor beta chains from the same sample are listed, as sequenced in a study of T cells of healthy individuals. TCRdb reprocessed the 5' RACE reads with MiXCR, giving one entry per CDR3 protein. This table holds nearly 100,000 distinct CDR3 sequences, roughly 15% found once. These receptors originate from a human donor in good health.

As DNA, the CDR3 is TGCGCCAGCAGCCAGGGGGGGACAGGGACCCTAGTGGGGCACAATGAGCAGTTCTTC. Translating gives CASSQGGTGTLVGHNEQFF. This chain connects TRBV4-3 to TRBJ2-1, with 9 bases identical to TRBD1. The length of the CDR3 is 19 residues. In germline, CDR1 is LGHNA, CDR2 YSLEER. The V and J ends lost 3 bases and 5 bases, in that order; junction bases with no gene match: 17.

This clonotype has just a few counts. The V and J genes are TRBV23-1 and TRBJ2-5, with 8 bases identical to TRBD1. Being an ORF, TRBV23-1 has a function that is uncertain. CDR3 length: 14 amino acids. The V and J ends lost 6 bases and 2 bases, in that order; junction bases with no gene match: 5. The CDR3 spells CASSQRDRQETQYF. In DNA form, the CDR3 reads TGCGCCAGCAGCCAAAGGGACAGGCAAGAGACCCAGTACTTC.

This clonotype appeared many times. The J gene is TRBJ1-5, the V gene TRBV20-1; D uncertain. Germline V gives CDR1 DFQATT, CDR2 SNEGSKA (reference sequence). This CDR3 comprises 12 residues. The V gene lost 3 bases and the J gene lost 4 bases, with 7 bases spanning the gap. CDR3 loop: CSASLRNQPQHF. The CDR3 DNA reads TGCAGTGCTAGCCTCCGAAATCAGCCCCAGCATTTT.

Comment on this clonotype: Compared with germline, one end of the junction differs, possibly owing to a read error. The rearrangement joins TRBV7-7 to TRBJ2-1, with 13 bases identical to TRBD2. CDR3 length: 14 residues. The germline CDR1 and CDR2 sequences are SSHAT and FNYEAQ (reference sequence). The CDR3 is CASSQGLAGNEQFF. Here the CDR3 DNA reads TGTGCTAGCAGCCAGGGACTAGCGGGAAATGAGCAGTTCTTC. Supplemented by reference TRBV7-7 and TRBJ2-1, the full variable domain reads GAGVSQSPRYKVTKRGQDVTLRCDPISSHATLYWYQQALGQGPEFLTYFNYEAQPDKSGLPSDRFSAERPEGSISTLTIQRTEQRDSAMYRCASSQGLAGNEQFFGPGTRLTVL.

This clonotype appeared a few times. The J gene is TRBJ1-4, the V gene TRBV3-1; a possible D gene is TRBD1 (5 bases). The CDR3 extends over 14 amino acids. Germline CDR1 LGHDT, CDR2 YNNKEL (reference sequence). The V end lost 11 bases, the J end lost 7 bases, and 20 bases lay between the germline ends. CDR3 in amino acids: CAAAAQGWGEKLFF. In DNA form, the CDR3 reads TGTGCCGCGGCAGCGCAGGGATGGGGTGAAAAACTGTTTTTT.

This clonotype appeared a few times. The CDR3 here is CASSAHYGGDWSYEQYF. As DNA, the CDR3 is TGTGCCAGCAGCGCCCACTACGGTGGGGATTGGTCCTACGAGCAGTACTTC. The rearrangement joins TRBV6-1 to TRBJ2-7; no clear D. V gave up 6 bases and J gave up 1 base, with 22 bases separating them. This CDR3 spans 17 amino acids. Germline V gives CDR1 MNHNS, CDR2 SASEGT.

This clonotype was observed a handful of times. In DNA form, the CDR3 reads TGCGCCAGCAGCCAAGAACGTTCTGGGGAAAAACTGTTTTTT. This encodes CASSQERSGEKLFF. The chain has TRBV4-1 and TRBJ1-4; no clear D gene. The V gene lost 0 bases and the J gene lost 8 bases, with 10 bases spanning the gap. Germline V CDR1 and CDR2: MGHRA, YSYEKL. CDR3 length equals 14 residues.

This chain joins TRBV7-2 and TRBJ2-7, with D perhaps TRBD1 (6 bases). CDR1 and CDR2 from the germline V gene are SGHTA and FQGNSA. CDR3 length equals 15 residues. V was clipped by 5 bases and J by 0 bases, with 14 bases between them. CDR3 region: CASSLMTGSSYEQYF. CDR3 sequence (DNA): TGTGCCAGCAGCCTTATGACAGGCAGCTCCTACGAGCAGTACTTC.

Ten or more counts support this clonotype. The V and J genes are TRBV11-2 and TRBJ2-1; maybe TRBD2 (7 bases). Trimming stripped 7 bases from V and 12 bases from J, with 22 bases between. The CDR3 is made up of 14 amino acids. Germline V lookup: CDR1 SGHAT, CDR2 FQNNGV. This chain's CDR3 is CASILKGGYKVQFF. The CDR3 DNA is TGTGCCAGCATCCTCAAGGGGGGGTATAAGGTGCAGTTCTTC.

This chain connects TRBV12-3 or TRBV12-4 to TRBJ1-2; D not certain. Trimming pared 4 bases from V and 2 bases from J, leaving 14 bases between. The CDR3 is 15 residues long. CDR3 DNA: TGTGCCAGCAGTTACCTTGGGAGAGACAACTATGGCTACACCTTC. Translation gives CASSYLGRDNYGYTF.

This clonotype was seen ten or more times. This chain connects TRBV27 to TRBJ1-1; possible D gene TRBD1, 6 bases. Germline values: CDR1 MNHEY, CDR2 SMNVEV (reference sequence). V gave up 6 bases and J gave up 0 bases, with 23 bases separating them. The CDR3 has 18 amino acids. The CDR3 protein is CASSRLGTSGTMNTEAFF. CDR3 in DNA: TGTGCCAGCAGCCGTTTAGGGACATCGGGTACGATGAACACTGAAGCTTTCTTT.

The chain carries TRBV11-1 and TRBJ2-5; TRBD1 aligns across 9 bases. Germline CDR1 reads SGHAT; CDR2 reads FQDESV (reference sequence). The CDR3 consists of 15 residues. With 7 bases clipped from V and 2 bases from J, the junction kept 8 bases outside the gene matches. The CDR3 coding sequence is TGTGCCAGCATCGCGGGACAGGGAAAGCAAGAGACCCAGTACTTC. Its translation: CASIAGQGKQETQYF. The complete variable domain, with remaining parts taken from reference TRBV11-1 and TRBJ2-5, reads EAEVAQSPRYKITEKSQAVAFWCDPISGHATLYWYRQILGQGPELLVQFQDESVVDDSQLPKDRFSAERLKGVDSTLKIQPAELGDSAMYLCASIAGQGKQETQYFGPGTRLLVL.

The table lists this clonotype with a few counts. CDR3 sequence (DNA): TGTGCCAGCAGCAGGCAGACAAACTACGAGCAGTACTTC. Residues: CASSRQTNYEQYF. The chain employs TRBV11-2 and TRBJ2-7; no definite D call. Trimming left V 5 bases short and J 3 bases short, with 11 bases between. CDR3 length: 13 amino acids. From germline, CDR1 is SGHAT and CDR2 FQNNGV.

This clonotype was detected a few times. CDR3 nucleotide sequence: TGCGCCAGCAGCCAAGAGAGGGGGATCGAGCAGTACTTC. Its protein product is CASSQERGIEQYF. The V gene is TRBV4-3, the J gene TRBJ2-7; tentatively, D is TRBD1 (6 bases). Germline-derived CDR1 and CDR2 are LGHNA and YSLEER. There are 13 residues in the CDR3. The V end was cut by 0 bases, the J end by 6 bases, with 9 bases between.

This clonotype was counted only a few times. This rearrangement joins TRBV7-9 to TRBJ2-7; TRBD2 agrees at 7 bases. The CDR3 covers 13 residues. CDR1 SEHNR and CDR2 FQNEAQ come from the germline V gene (reference sequence). With V trimmed by 3 bases and J by 7 bases, 6 bases remained unmatched. CDR3 nucleotide sequence: TGTGCCAGCAGCTTGCCTCGGGGGGTAGAGCAGTACTTC. Translating it yields CASSLPRGVEQYF.

This rearrangement joins TRBV6-2 or TRBV6-3 to TRBJ1-2; no definite D call. The CDR3 is 12 residues long. The ends were cut back, 5 bases at V and 8 bases at J, with 12 bases in the middle. Germline CDR1 MNHEY, CDR2 SVGEGT. CDR3 sequence: CASSPAGGGYTF. CDR3 nucleotides: TGTGCCAGCAGTCCAGCCGGCGGCGGCTACACCTTC.

The chain is built from TRBV24-1 and TRBJ2-3, with D possibly being TRBD2 (5 bases). V was trimmed by 5 bases and J by 8 bases, leaving 13 bases between them. The CDR3 is 13 residues long. Germline V lookup: CDR1 KGHDR, CDR2 SFDVKD. The CDR3 region is CATSADLAVTQYF. Written as DNA, the CDR3 is TGTGCCACCAGTGCAGATCTAGCAGTTACGCAGTATTTT.

This clonotype was observed a few times. The chain recombines TRBV10-3 with TRBJ2-3; TRBD2 aligns across 10 bases. The V segment lost 4 bases and the J segment 2 bases; nucleotides outside the gene matches: 12. CDR3 length: 18 residues. CDR1 ENHRY and CDR2 SYGVKD come from the germline V gene. This CDR3 is CAISGPTTSGSYTDTQYF. CDR3 bases: TGTGCCATCAGTGGCCCTACGACTAGCGGGTCATACACAGATACGCAGTATTTT.